A single sample gave rise to the 21 T cell receptor beta chains below, sequenced in a study of cytomegalovirus exposure and HLA in healthy donors. PCR primers comprised 60 Vbeta and 13 Jbeta primers. Measured with immunoSEQ multiplex PCR; TCRdb has only the in-frame clones, and not every one. The table records 150,000 or so clones, around three quarters of them present only once. Sequenced sample: PBMCs. The receptors originated from a man aged 40-50 years in good health and CMV-seronegative.

This clone was detected only a few times. This chain links TRBV2 with TRBJ2-2; 9 bases match TRBD2. This CDR3 has 16 residues. V dropped 7 bases and J dropped 0; count of bases not matched to a gene: 6. CDR1 is SNHLY, CDR2 FYNNEI, per germline. The CDR3 spells CASKEAGGSNTGELFF. The CDR3 DNA sequence: TGTGCCAGCAAGGAAGCGGGAGGTTCGAACACCGGGGAGCTGTTTTTT.

The CDR3 coding sequence is TGTGCCAGCAGCACGGGGACAGGGGCCCGCTCACCCCTCCACTTT. Protein: CASSTGTGARSPLHF. The chain has TRBV9 and TRBJ1-6; 10 nucleotides agree with TRBD1. From germline, CDR1 is SGDLS and CDR2 YYNGEE. With 4 bases clipped from V and 10 bases from J, the junction kept 8 bases outside the gene matches. The length of the CDR3 is 15 residues.

This clone was detected only a few times. A junction end diverges from the germline sequence, so it may reflect a read error. The chain uses TRBV28 and TRBJ2-6; D perhaps matches TRBD1 (6 bases). Germline V gene data show CDR1 as MDHEN and CDR2 as SYDVKM. The CDR3 has 15 amino acids. CDR3 coding DNA: TGTGCCAGCAGTCTCGGATCCTTGGGGGCCAACGGCCTGACTTTC. Its protein is CASSLGSLGANGLTF.

The CDR3 nucleotides are TGTGCCACAACCGGGGCTAGCGGGAGACTCGGCAATGAGCAGTTCTTC. It translates to CATTGASGRLGNEQFF. The chain carries TRBV10-3 and TRBJ2-1; 10 nucleotides match TRBD2. J gave up 6 bases and V 10 bases, and 15 bases lay outside the gene matches. CDR3 length: 16 residues. CDR1 and CDR2 from the germline V gene are ENHRY and SYGVKD.

V and J are TRBV7-9 and TRBJ2-3, with a possible D match to TRBD2 (5 bases). The CDR3 extends over 16 amino acids. Germline values: CDR1 SEHNR, CDR2 FQNEAQ (reference sequence). V was shortened by 0 bases and J by 0 bases, with 10 bases between the two germline ends. The CDR3 here is CASSLAGGLSTDTQYF. The CDR3 DNA reads TGTGCCAGCAGCTTAGCCGGCGGGTTAAGCACAGATACGCAGTATTTT.

The V gene is TRBV18, the J gene TRBJ1-1; D is ambiguous. The germline gives CDR1 KGHSH, CDR2 LQKENI. V dropped 2 bases and J dropped 0 bases, with 7 bases sitting between them. The CDR3 length is 14 residues. This chain's CDR3 is CASSPEPLNTEAFF. The CDR3, as DNA: TGTGCCAGCTCACCAGAGCCACTGAACACTGAAGCTTTCTTT.

This clone was observed a handful of times. The J gene is TRBJ1-5, the V gene TRBV6-6; D is undetermined. The germline V gene encodes CDR1 MNHNY and CDR2 SVGAGI (reference sequence). The CDR3 contains 12 residues. V was clipped by 2 bases and J by 5 bases, with 4 bases between them. CDR3 residues: CASSYPDQPQHF. In nucleotides, the CDR3 is TGTGCCAGCAGTTACCCCGATCAGCCCCAGCATTTT.

This clone was observed once. The V gene is TRBV5-1, the J gene TRBJ2-3; 7 bases align to TRBD2. The length of the CDR3 is 15 residues. The ends lost 4 bases at V and 2 bases at J; junction bases unmatched: 7. CDR1 SGHRS and CDR2 YFSETQ come from the germline V gene. CDR3: CASSRLGGFTDTQYF. CDR3 coding DNA: TGCGCCAGCAGCAGACTGGGGGGGTTCACAGATACGCAGTATTTT.

This clone was recorded only once. This rearrangement joins TRBV5-4 to TRBJ2-7; D gene uncertain. The CDR3 extends over 11 amino acids. Germline values: CDR1 SGHNT, CDR2 YYREEE (reference sequence). With 3 bases removed from V and 3 bases from J, the gap between germline ends came to 4 bases. CDR3: CASSWGYEQYV. The CDR3, as DNA: TGTGCCAGCAGCTGGGGCTACGAGCAGTACGTC.

This chain connects TRBV5-1 to TRBJ1-2; 11 bases map to TRBD1. The CDR3 totals 15 residues. CDR1 SGHRS and CDR2 YFSETQ come from the germline V gene. V shed 0 bases, J shed 7 bases, and the junction held 5 bases outside the gene matches. CDR3 DNA: TGCGCCAGCAGCTTGGAGTCCGGGACAGGGGGTGGCTACACCTTC. It specifies CASSLESGTGGGYTF.

This clone was found a few times. The chain employs TRBV10-1 and TRBJ2-5; D may be TRBD1 (7 bases). The J call could be wrong; TRBJ2-7 is a better fit for the DNA end. Germline assignment: CDR1 WNHNN and CDR2 SYGVQD (reference sequence). This CDR3 has 14 residues. CDR3 in DNA: TGCGCCAGCAGGAGGTGGAGGGGGCTTCACGAGCAGTACTTC. This encodes CASRRWRGLHEQYF.

This chain connects TRBV28 to TRBJ1-2; tentative D call: TRBD1 (6 bases). This CDR3 comprises 13 residues. V lost 3 bases and J lost 2, with 7 bases in between. Germline V gene data show CDR1 as MDHEN and CDR2 as SYDVKM. The CDR3 region is CASSLDRNYGYTF. The CDR3 nucleotides are TGTGCCAGCAGTTTGGACAGAAACTATGGCTACACCTTC.

The J gene is TRBJ1-2, the V gene TRBV5-6; D is undetermined. V lost 3 bases and J 0 bases, leaving 3 bases between the germline ends. The CDR3 sequence is 12 residues long. Germline CDR1 is SGHDT and CDR2 is YYEEEE. CDR3 sequence reads: CASSYTNYGYTF. DNA for the CDR3: TGTGCCAGCAGCTACACTAACTATGGCTACACCTTC.

A single count supports this clone. This chain joins TRBV5-1 and TRBJ2-1; the match to TRBD2 covers 13 bases. Germline V lookup: CDR1 SGHRS, CDR2 YFSETQ. CDR3 length: 18 residues. V shed 0 bases, J shed 8 bases, and the junction held 11 bases outside the gene matches. CDR3 coding DNA: TGCGCCAGCAGCTTGGAGGTGGCAGGACTAGCGGGAGAGCATGAGCAGTTCTTC. The encoded protein is CASSLEVAGLAGEHEQFF.

The chain couples TRBV7-2 to TRBJ1-5; tentatively, D is TRBD1 (5 bases). Trimming removed 4 bases from V and 6 bases from J, with 13 bases in between. Germline V gene sequence: CDR1 SGHTA, CDR2 FQGNSA. The CDR3 length is 14 residues. The CDR3 reads CASSSTGAAQPQHF. The CDR3 nucleotides read TGTGCCAGCAGCTCCACAGGTGCTGCTCAGCCCCAGCATTTT.

The chain recombines TRBV15 with TRBJ2-1; 8 positions agree with TRBD2. The CDR3 runs 16 residues. V shed 1 base and J 7 bases; nucleotides not matched to a gene: 9. Germline CDR1 and CDR2: LNHNV and YYDKDF (reference sequence). The CDR3 nucleotides are TGTGCCACCAGCAGAGGGAGCGGGAGTGTTCGGAATGAGCAGTTCTTC. It yields the protein CATSRGSGSVRNEQFF. Together with reference TRBV15 and TRBJ2-1, the CDR3 gives the full variable domain: DAMVIQNPRYQVTQFGKPVTLSCSQTLNHNVMYWYQQKSSQAPKLLFHYYDKDFNNEADTPDNFQSRRPNTSFCFLDIRSPGLGDTAMYLCATSRGSGSVRNEQFFGPGTRLTVL.

The chain recombines TRBV5-4 with TRBJ2-7; 8 nucleotides align to TRBD2. The CDR3 runs to 13 residues. Per the germline V gene, CDR1 is SGHNT and CDR2 is YYREEE (reference sequence). With 4 bases clipped from V and 6 bases from J, the junction kept 6 bases outside the gene matches. The CDR3, as DNA: TGTGCCAGCAGCAACGGACTAGCTGCCGAGCAGTACGTC. This sequence encodes CASSNGLAAEQYV.

With regard to this clone: The sample holds other DNA sequences that translate to the same CDR3. The chain recombines TRBV7-2 with TRBJ2-7; maybe TRBD1 (5 bases). The V gene's germline CDR1 is SGHTA and CDR2 FQGNSA. The CDR3 covers 12 residues. Trimming pared 2 bases from V and 5 bases from J, leaving 7 bases between. The CDR3 DNA sequence: TGTGCCAGCAGCTTACAGGGTAACGAGCAGTACTTC. It yields the protein CASSLQGNEQYF.

J is TRBJ2-1 and V is TRBV18; tentatively, D is TRBD1 (6 bases). V dropped 4 bases and J dropped 0 bases, with 10 bases sitting between them. In germline, CDR1 is KGHSH, CDR2 LQKENI. This CDR3 contains 15 residues. The CDR3 protein is CASSLRGGSYNEQFF. The CDR3 coding sequence is TGTGCCAGCTCACTCCGAGGGGGCTCCTACAATGAGCAGTTCTTC.

CDR3 DNA: TGTGCCAGCAGCTTCCAGGGCCCGCCGGGACAGAGGGATCAGCCCCAGCATTTT. It is translated as CASSFQGPPGQRDQPQHF. The V and J genes are TRBV7-8 and TRBJ1-5, with 7 bases fitting TRBD1. CDR3 length: 18 amino acids. Looked up from germline, CDR1 is SGHVS and CDR2 is FQNEAQ. V was clipped by 3 bases and J by 5 bases; unmatched bases: 16. The complete variable domain, with remaining parts taken from reference TRBV7-8 and TRBJ1-5, reads GAGVSQSPRYKVAKRGQDVALRCDPISGHVSLFWYQQALGQGPEFLTYFQNEAQLDKSGLPSDRFFAERPEGSVSTLKIQRTQQEDSAVYLCASSFQGPPGQRDQPQHFGDGTRLSIL.

The chain employs TRBV4-2 and TRBJ2-7, with 8 bases matching TRBD1. CDR1 is LGHNA and CDR2 is YNFKEQ in the germline V gene. After removal of 1 base from V and 0 bases from J, the junction contained 2 bases not matched to a gene. The CDR3 spans 15 residues. The CDR3 loop is CASSQVQGDSYEQYF. CDR3 bases: TGTGCCAGCAGCCAAGTACAGGGGGACTCCTACGAGCAGTACTTC.